The present T cell receptor beta chain was sequenced within a study of human T cells and chemical hapten exposure. Time point specified: pre-sensitization, week 0. Treatment noted: therapeutic diphenylcyclopropenone sensitization with weekly scalp DPC. This clonotype was seen a handful of times. Its antigen remains unknown. Unique molecular identifiers were attached to individual cDNA molecules during library preparation. Methods used by the authors: With a range of 23,224 to 690,600, the median per sample was around 96,000 TCRs. Via MiXCR, TCRdb re-called the RACE reads, giving one row per CDR3 protein. The authors' filters were not applied to this entry. The sample has a few hundred thousand distinct CDR3 sequences, approximately 8% seen once. Whole-study findings and limits: Significantly greater numbers of large CDR3 similarity clusters came from expanded TCRs than from controls. The number of TCRs over 1 in 1000 frequency stayed unchanged after DPC.

The germline V gene encodes CDR1 SGHDN and CDR2 FVKESK. V lost 2 bases to trimming and J lost 1 base, with 17 bases between them. CDR3 length equals 17 residues. The TCR originated in a man younger than 30 with alopecia areata. Some clones in this sample may be carry-over from other donors' samples. The sequencing used whole blood, collected in connection with sensitization to the hapten diphenylcyclopropenone (DPC). The chain is built from TRBV14 and TRBJ1-1, with D maybe TRBD1 (6 bases). This CDR3 reads CASSQPHRGPKNTEAFF. The CDR3 nucleotides read TGTGCCAGCAGCCAACCCCACCGGGGGCCCAAGAACACTGAAGCTTTCTTT.